This T cell receptor (beta chain) was captured by sequencing in a study of cytomegalovirus exposure and HLA in healthy donors. About the research overall: Early on, a data release was issued that held 80 million to 90 million unique TCRs from HLA-typed donors. Ancestry clustering placed about 80% of around 400 genotyped donors in the Caucasian-associated cluster.

Germline V lookup: CDR1 MDHEN, CDR2 SYDVKM. The CDR3 contains 14 residues. The V and J ends lost 6 bases and 3 bases, in that order; junction bases with no gene match: 5. A multiplex PCR was run with 60 Vbeta primers and 13 Jbeta primers. The data were produced by immunoSEQ multiplex PCR, yet TCRdb's version contains in-frame clones alone and is incomplete. The top ten hold about 4.5% of the sample, which has over 150,000 clones, 70% to 80% seen once. This sequence was found in a middle-aged man in good health and CMV-seronegative. The chain combines TRBV28 with TRBJ2-5; TRBD2 aligns across 9 bases. Sequenced: PBMCs. CDR3 nucleotide sequence: TGTGCCAGCAGCAAATCTAGCGGGGAAGAGACCCAGTACTTC. This translates into CASSKSSGEETQYF.